This passage covers 26 T cell receptor beta chains from one sample sequenced in a study of T cell responses to AZD1222 COVID-19 vaccine. Clones were read by immunoSEQ multiplex PCR, and TCRdb kept only the in-frame ones, dropping some. The sample records approximately 180,000 clones, roughly 92% being singletons. The specimen comprised peripheral blood, sampled on day 0 of AZD1222 vaccination. The receptors were gathered from an adult in good health.

J is TRBJ2-7 and V is TRBV12-3 or TRBV12-4; TRBD1 matches at 9 bases. With V trimmed by 8 bases and J by 2 bases, 4 bases remained unmatched. This CDR3 is 13 amino acids long. For the CDR3, the DNA is TGTGCCAGCGGGGACAGGGCAGCCTACGAGCAGTACTTC. It translates to CASGDRAAYEQYF.

The rearrangement joins TRBV29-1 to TRBJ2-7, with D possibly called TRBD1 or TRBD2 (5 bases each). The CDR3 is 15 residues long. CDR1 is SQVTM and CDR2 is ANQGSEA in the germline V gene. V was pared by 6 bases and J by 4 bases, with 22 bases between. CDR3 bases: TGCAGCGTGGCGCACGGGACCCCTTTCGGGTACGAGCAGTACTTC. As protein: CSVAHGTPFGYEQYF.

The rearrangement links TRBV28 to TRBJ1-5; TRBD1 matches 7 bases. Per the germline V gene, CDR1 is MDHEN and CDR2 is SYDVKM. The CDR3 is 16 residues long. Trimming at V came to 5 bases and at J to 3 bases, leaving 10 bases not matched to a gene. Here the CDR3 reads CASSPTTGVNNQPQHF. DNA of the CDR3: TGTGCCAGCAGTCCCACCACAGGGGTTAACAATCAGCCCCAGCATTTT.

This chain joins TRBV11-2 and TRBJ2-3, with 7 bases fitting TRBD2. The CDR3 totals 14 residues. Germline loops: CDR1 SGHAT, CDR2 FQNNGV. V was clipped by 3 bases and J by 3 bases; unmatched bases: 3. CDR3 loop: CASSLRGSTDTQYF. The CDR3, as DNA: TGTGCCAGCAGCTTGCGGGGGTCGACAGATACGCAGTATTTT.

The rearrangement links TRBV5-4 to TRBJ1-2, with D uncertain. With 5 bases removed from V and 0 bases from J, the gap between germline ends came to 14 bases. Germline lookup yields CDR1 SGHNT and CDR2 YYREEE (reference sequence). The CDR3 consists of 15 residues. CDR3 in amino acids: CASRHSTASNYGYTF. The CDR3 DNA follows: TGTGCCAGCAGACACTCGACCGCCTCTAACTATGGCTACACCTTC.

The gene calls are TRBV7-7 and TRBJ2-5, with 12 bases lining up with TRBD2. The germline V gene encodes CDR1 SSHAT and CDR2 FNYEAQ (reference sequence). The CDR3 covers 15 residues. V shed 5 bases and J 2 bases; nucleotides not matched to a gene: 3. CDR3 coding DNA: TGTGCCAGCAGCACGACTAGCGGGGGACAAGAGACCCAGTACTTC. Its protein is CASSTTSGGQETQYF.

The V and J genes are TRBV19 and TRBJ1-4, with TRBD1 as a possible D gene (5 bases). The CDR3 runs 16 residues. Trimming left V 1 base short and J 8 bases short, with 17 bases between. Germline V gene sequence: CDR1 LNHDA, CDR2 SQIVND (reference sequence). The CDR3 here is CASSIAPLRGGEKLFF. The CDR3 DNA is TGTGCCAGTAGTATAGCCCCTTTAAGGGGAGGGGAAAAACTGTTTTTT.

The chain employs TRBV6-5 and TRBJ2-1; 14 bases map to TRBD2. CDR3 length: 15 amino acids. V lost 4 bases, J lost 7 bases, and 3 bases stayed unmatched. Germline lookup yields CDR1 MNHEY and CDR2 SVGAGI. The CDR3 is CASSWGLAGENEQFF. CDR3 bases: TGTGCCAGCAGTTGGGGACTAGCGGGAGAAAATGAGCAGTTCTTC.

The chain is built from TRBV5-4 and TRBJ2-7; 7 bases match TRBD1. V lost 4 bases, J lost 6 bases, and 10 bases stayed unmatched. CDR3 size: 14 residues. The germline V gene encodes CDR1 SGHNT and CDR2 YYREEE (reference sequence). CDR3 bases: TGTGCCAGCAGCCCACAGACAGGGTGGTCCGAGCAGTACTTC. It is translated as CASSPQTGWSEQYF.

This rearrangement joins TRBV18 to TRBJ2-3; no clear D. Germline lookup yields CDR1 KGHSH and CDR2 LQKENI. This CDR3 spans 12 amino acids. V lost 8 bases to trimming and J lost 0 bases, with 6 bases between them. CDR3 bases: TGTGCCAGCGTAACTAGCACAGATACGCAGTATTTT. Its translation: CASVTSTDTQYF.

The chain recombines TRBV10-3 with TRBJ2-7, with 8 bases lining up with TRBD1. This CDR3 is built from 13 residues. After removal of 8 bases from V and 0 bases from J, the junction contained 3 bases not matched to a gene. Germline CDR1 is ENHRY and CDR2 is SYGVKD. This chain's CDR3 is CAIAGGISYEQYF. CDR3 DNA: TGTGCCATCGCAGGGGGCATCTCCTACGAGCAGTACTTC.

The rearrangement links TRBV2 to TRBJ1-1, with 7 bases identical to TRBD1. Germline CDR1 and CDR2: SNHLY and FYNNEI. This CDR3 region has 15 residues. V was pared by 8 bases and J by 1 base, with 10 bases of the junction left unmatched. The CDR3: CASALKGQTNTEAFF. CDR3 DNA: TGTGCCAGCGCCTTGAAGGGACAGACGAACACTGAAGCTTTCTTT.

This chain uses TRBV10-2 with TRBJ2-5; D is ambiguous. CDR1 is WSHSY and CDR2 is SAAADI in the germline V gene. Trimming pared 2 bases from V and 5 bases from J, leaving 6 bases between. This CDR3 is built from 12 residues. CDR3 sequence reads: CASSEVLETQYF. In DNA form, the CDR3 reads TGCGCCAGCAGTGAGGTACTTGAGACCCAGTACTTC.

The rearrangement links TRBV15 to TRBJ1-1; TRBD1 might be the D (5 bases). This CDR3 spans 14 amino acids. The germline CDR1 and CDR2 sequences are LNHNV and YYDKDF (reference sequence). The V gene lost 3 bases and the J gene lost 0 bases, with 8 bases spanning the gap. This chain's CDR3 is CATSSRELNTEAFF. CDR3 sequence (DNA): TGTGCCACCAGCAGCAGGGAGCTGAACACTGAAGCTTTCTTT.

This chain joins TRBV6-5 and TRBJ1-1; 7 bases are shared with TRBD1. V shed 2 bases, J shed 0 bases, and the junction held 6 bases outside the gene matches. This CDR3 region has 16 residues. Germline CDR1 and CDR2: MNHEY and SVGAGI. CDR3 nucleotide sequence: TGTGCCAGCAGTTACAAGGGGGCTCGGATGAACACTGAAGCTTTCTTT. This gives the protein CASSYKGARMNTEAFF.

This clone occurred once. The V and J genes are TRBV3-1 (or the pseudogene TRBV3-2) and TRBJ2-7, with a possible D match to TRBD1 (6 bases). The germline V and J ends were trimmed by 3 bases and 6 bases, with 18 bases remaining between them. The CDR3 is 15 amino acids. The V gene's germline CDR1 is LGHDT and CDR2 YNNKEL (reference sequence). DNA of the CDR3: TGTGCCAGCAGCCACCAGGGGTCCCGGCGATCCGAGCAGTACTTC. Translation: CASSHQGSRRSEQYF.

The rearrangement joins TRBV25-1 to TRBJ2-7, with unresolved D. Trimming took 6 bases from V and 0 from J, leaving 12 bases between them. Germline loops: CDR1 MGHDK, CDR2 SYGVNS. CDR3 length equals 14 residues. For the CDR3, the DNA is TGTGCCAGCAGCCCAAGGGCGGCCTCCTACGAGCAGTACTTC. This codes for CASSPRAASYEQYF.

The chain carries TRBV5-1 and TRBJ1-1; tentative D call: TRBD1 (5 bases). Trimming cost V 3 bases and J 4 bases, with 10 bases left between them. The germline gives CDR1 SGHRS, CDR2 YFSETQ. The CDR3 is 13 residues long. For the CDR3, the DNA is TGCGCCAGCAGCTCAAACGGGGGCACTGAAGCTTTCTTT. Translating it yields CASSSNGGTEAFF.

The V and J genes are TRBV6-5 and TRBJ2-7; 9 bases are a match to TRBD1. The CDR3 runs 14 residues. CDR1 and CDR2 (germline): MNHEY, SVGAGI. With V trimmed by 5 bases and J by 2 bases, 4 bases remained unmatched. Written as DNA, the CDR3 is TGTGCCAGCAGTAAACAGGGGGCAACCTACGAGCAGTACTTC. It encodes CASSKQGATYEQYF.

This clone has only one observation. The chain uses TRBV15 and TRBJ2-7; a possible D gene is TRBD1 (6 bases). Trimming removed 1 base from V and 0 bases from J, with 13 bases in between. The germline gives CDR1 LNHNV, CDR2 YYDKDF (reference sequence). CDR3 length: 16 amino acids. CDR3 amino acids: CATSRGTAGSSYEQYF. The CDR3 nucleotides read TGTGCCACCAGCAGAGGGACAGCTGGGAGCTCCTACGAGCAGTACTTC.

The chain carries TRBV7-7 and TRBJ2-7; D ambiguous. The CDR3 has 14 amino acids. V shed 2 bases and J shed 0 bases, with 8 bases lying between them. Germline CDR1 reads SSHAT; CDR2 reads FNYEAQ (reference sequence). This chain's CDR3 is CASSLSESSYEQYF. The DNA of the CDR3 is TGTGCCAGCAGCTTATCTGAGAGCTCCTACGAGCAGTACTTC.

This chain links TRBV28 with TRBJ1-5; 7 positions agree with TRBD1. Trimming cost V 6 bases and J 5 bases; bases outside gene matches: 10. This CDR3 comprises 15 residues. The germline CDR1 and CDR2 sequences are MDHEN and SYDVKM. Here the CDR3 reads CASSSSTGKDQPQHF. CDR3 in DNA: TGTGCCAGCAGCTCGTCGACAGGGAAGGATCAGCCCCAGCATTTT.

The chain couples TRBV11-2 to TRBJ2-2, with 8 bases aligning to TRBD2. Germline CDR1 is SGHAT and CDR2 is FQNNGV. After removal of 4 bases from V and 5 bases from J, the junction contained 6 bases not matched to a gene. The CDR3 length is 15 residues. CDR3 protein: CASSSRTSRTGELFF. DNA for the CDR3: TGTGCCAGCAGCTCCCGGACTAGCCGGACCGGGGAGCTGTTTTTT.

The rearrangement joins TRBV7-8 to TRBJ2-3, with TRBD1 matching 8 bases. The germline V gene has CDR1 SGHVS and CDR2 FQNEAQ. CDR3 size: 16 residues. V was clipped by 4 bases and J by 3 bases; unmatched bases: 9. CDR3 sequence reads: CASSSDSQGATDTQYF. CDR3 DNA: TGTGCCAGCAGCTCCGACTCTCAGGGGGCTACAGATACGCAGTATTTT.

The chain recombines TRBV21-1 with TRBJ2-7; TRBD1, the D gene given by the table, was not confirmed from the DNA. TRBV21-1 is deemed a pseudogene. CDR3 size: 16 residues. DNA of the CDR3: TGTGCCAGCAGCAGGGGGACAGGGTTTGGTTCCGGCGAGCAGTACTTC. Translation gives CASSRGTGFGSGEQYF.

The gene calls are TRBV11-2 and TRBJ1-2; D remains unclear. The CDR3 spans 14 residues. With 6 bases removed from V and 6 bases from J, the gap between germline ends came to 17 bases. CDR1 is SGHAT and CDR2 is FQNNGV in the germline V gene. Here the CDR3 DNA reads TGTGCCAGCAGTTTCGGACGGTCTAAGGATGGCTACACCTTC. This sequence encodes CASSFGRSKDGYTF.